This TCR beta chain was captured by sequencing in a study of cytomegalovirus exposure and HLA in healthy donors. At the level of the study: Across around 400 genotyped donors, 81% landed in the Caucasian-associated ancestry cluster.

The CDR3 length is 18 residues. Losses at the gene ends were 2 bases for V and 2 bases for J; bases not matched to a gene: 9. The V gene's germline CDR1 is SEHNR and CDR2 FQNEAQ (reference sequence). Study-level findings and limits: Per published reports, the classifier diagnosed cytomegalovirus status with high specificity and sensitivity.

The study ran its PCR with 60 Vbeta and 13 Jbeta primers. Sequencing was performed with immunoSEQ multiplex PCR; in TCRdb, only in-frame clones are kept and a portion is missing. Its clone listing holds under 95,000 clones. For this clone: Its cognate antigen is unknown.

The sequence came from a female donor in good health and CMV-seropositive. The sample was PBMCs. The chain links TRBV7-9 to TRBJ2-3, with 11 bases aligning to TRBD2. CDR3 sequence: CASSLPMGTSGPTDTQYF. Here the CDR3 DNA reads TGTGCCAGCAGCTTACCCATGGGGACTAGCGGACCCACAGATACGCAGTATTTT.